This is a list of T cell receptor beta chains from one sample in a study of monozygotic twins with inflammatory bowel disease. TCRdb reprocessed the 5' RACE reads and reports one entry per CDR3 protein, with no DNA. The sample includes around 400,000 distinct CDR3 sequences. Sequencing was performed on blood. All receptors come from a human donor with ulcerative colitis or Crohn's disease, or a healthy co-twin of an affected twin (not recorded which). CDR3s include the opening cysteine and the closing phenylalanine or tryptophan.

J gene	V gene	CDR3 protein
TRBJ2-2	TRBV10-3	CAISSSGQGTGELFF
TRBJ1-2	TRBV2	CASSAARQGYGYTF
TRBJ2-2	TRBV20-1	CSAQRAGGNTGELFF
TRBJ2-7	TRBV28	CASSFQDRVGEQYF
TRBJ2-7	TRBV19	CASSTEGQGRYEQYF
TRBJ2-7	TRBV7-2	CASSRGGYEQYF
TRBJ1-5	TRBV24-1	CATSVGANQPQHF
TRBJ2-7	TRBV5-1	CASSSRTPWVPRDEQYF
TRBJ2-3	TRBV7-3	CASSLQLAGEGTQYF
TRBJ1-6	TRBV9	CASSPSQRNSPLHF
TRBJ2-1	TRBV4-3	CASSPLAGVSYEQFF
TRBJ2-5	TRBV20-1	CSAPVTGAATQYF
TRBJ1-1	TRBV27	CASSPIGRTGTDAFF
TRBJ2-3	TRBV9	CASSTGTGGTDTQYF
TRBJ2-7	TRBV20-1	CSAWTSTYEQYF
TRBJ2-4	TRBV20-1	CSATRTPVYIQYF
TRBJ1-5	TRBV19	CASAPDRDIQPQHF
TRBJ2-3	TRBV5-1	CASSSADSTDTQYF
TRBJ2-4	TRBV27	CASSPQRGGGKNIQYF
TRBJ2-1	TRBV7-9	CASSFASGQGASEQFF
TRBJ2-2	TRBV7-9	CASSERANTGELFF
TRBJ2-4	TRBV19	CASSIDRGGKNIQYF
TRBJ2-7	TRBV6-5	CASSYRGDREYEQYF
TRBJ1-6	TRBV4-1	CASSQTVLLNSPLHF
TRBJ2-5	TRBV27	CASSPFSAGTQYF
TRBJ1-5	TRBV19	CASRADGNQPQHF
TRBJ1-4	TRBV20-1	CSARLDGRMGKLFF
TRBJ2-2	TRBV5-1	CASSLVRPGELFF
TRBJ2-7	TRBV6-5	CASSPNTGLEQYF
TRBJ1-5	TRBV12-2	CASRLEQPSHSNQPQHF
TRBJ2-1	TRBV20-1	CSALFGLAGGDYEQFF
TRBJ1-6	TRBV5-1	CASRDRDRNSPLHF
TRBJ1-5	TRBV5-6	CASSLEEGPSNQPQHF
TRBJ2-5	TRBV7-9	CASSWVETQYF
TRBJ2-2	TRBV5-4	CASSPGQGRVAFF
TRBJ1-5	TRBV5-5	CASSLVWGAGQPQHF
TRBJ2-1	TRBV9	CASSVLSGTNNEQFF
TRBJ2-1	TRBV9	CASSPSRTLRGGEQFF
TRBJ1-5	TRBV20-1	CSASRGQSNQPQHF
TRBJ1-1	TRBV5-1	CASSLARGTGSNTEAFF
TRBJ1-1	TRBV19	CATPAGLMNTEAFF
TRBJ1-6	TRBV6-1	CASSGDSSSPLHF
TRBJ1-4	TRBV3-1	CASSQAVRNEKLFF
TRBJ1-1	TRBV7-9	CASSLSASNTEAFF
TRBJ2-7	TRBV20-1	CSAKKTGMGYEQYF
TRBJ2-3	TRBV7-6	CASSLRTESTDTQYF
TRBJ2-3	TRBV10-1	CASSEGLAYTQYF
TRBJ2-5	TRBV7-9	CASSSVGFEGETQYF
TRBJ2-3	TRBV5-5	CASSLGAGQGTDTQYF
TRBJ2-3	TRBV5-1	CASSPGPVSITDTQYF
TRBJ1-3	TRBV29-1	CSVAVVGGPGNTIYF
TRBJ2-1	TRBV24-1	CATSDLLSGFNEQFF
TRBJ2-2	TRBV20-1	CSVGQGAPGELFF